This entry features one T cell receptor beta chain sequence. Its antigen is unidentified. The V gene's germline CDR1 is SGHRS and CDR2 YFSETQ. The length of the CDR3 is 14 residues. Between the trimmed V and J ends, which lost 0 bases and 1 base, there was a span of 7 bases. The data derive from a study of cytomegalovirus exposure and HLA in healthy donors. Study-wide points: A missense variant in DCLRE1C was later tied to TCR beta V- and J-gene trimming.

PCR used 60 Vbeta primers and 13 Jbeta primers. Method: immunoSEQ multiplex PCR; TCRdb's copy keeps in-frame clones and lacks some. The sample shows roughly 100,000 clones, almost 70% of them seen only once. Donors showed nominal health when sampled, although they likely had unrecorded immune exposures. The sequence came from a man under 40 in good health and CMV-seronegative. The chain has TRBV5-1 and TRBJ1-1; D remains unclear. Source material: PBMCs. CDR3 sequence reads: CASSLGASNTEAFF. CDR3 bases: TGCGCCAGCAGCTTGGGGGCGTCGAACACTGAAGCTTTCTTT. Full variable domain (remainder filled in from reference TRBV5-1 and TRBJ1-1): KAGVTQTPRYLIKTRGQQVTLSCSPISGHRSVSWYQQTPGQGLQFLFEYFSETQRNKGNFPGRFSGRQFSNSRSEMNVSTLELGDSALYLCASSLGASNTEAFFGQGTRLTVV.